Below, one T cell receptor (beta chain) is given with its context. The antigen is unknown. This record comes from a study of blood T cells in healthy people across ages. The study's findings and limits: When set beside aged donors, long-lived donors presented more naive CD4+ cells and higher diversity. A strong correlation was seen between TCR beta diversity and naive T cell percentage.

PCR was performed a second time for roughly 6 to 12 cycles using a sample-barcoded 5' primer and a J-beta primer mix. One entry per CDR3 protein, called by TCRdb with MiXCR from the 5' RACE reads. The repertoire holds about 1.7 million distinct CDR3 sequences, with over 25% as singletons. Extractions gave at least 5 micrograms of total RNA per sample. This TCR came from a woman aged 30 to 39 in good health. Sequencing was performed on blood.

CDR3 amino acids: CASRDWIEQYF. The DNA for the CDR3 is TGTGCCAGCAGGGACTGGATTGAGCAGTACTTC. The V call is TRBV6-1, the J call TRBJ2-5; maybe TRBD2 (5 bases). V was pared by 6 bases and J by 11 bases, with 13 bases between. CDR1 and CDR2 (germline): MNHNS, SASEGT. CDR3 length equals 11 residues.